This TCR beta chain is from a study of cytomegalovirus exposure and HLA in healthy donors. General observations from the study: Another analysis was done later, and it associated approximately 18,000 TCR beta sequences with HLA alleles at 0.05 false discovery rate. Earlier analysis found most TCR beta V segments productive about 87% or about 30% of the time. According to a later analysis, most TCR beta chains associated with CMV appeared HLA-restricted.

Use of 60 Vbeta and 13 Jbeta primers characterized the PCR. Clones were sequenced by immunoSEQ multiplex PCR, and TCRdb holds only the in-frame ones, with some missing. The sample includes roughly 290,000 clones, approximately 90% seen only once; the top ten take around 2.1%. At sampling all donors were nominally healthy, likely with unrecorded immune exposures. About this clone itself: Its specificity is unknown.

CDR3 length: 13 amino acids. Between the trimmed V and J ends, which lost 2 bases and 7 bases, there was a span of 11 bases. Germline V CDR1 and CDR2: MRHNA, SNTAGT. V gene TRBV6-4 combines with J gene TRBJ1-2, with unresolved D. The sequenced sample was PBMCs. The sequence came from a young woman in good health and CMV-seronegative. The DNA of the CDR3 is TGTGCCAGCAGTGACGGGGAGGGATCTGGCTACACCTTC. It codes for CASSDGEGSGYTF.